Below are 21 T cell receptor beta chains sequenced from a single sample in a study of blood T cell repertoires in COVID-19. Sequencing was performed with immunoSEQ multiplex PCR; in TCRdb, only in-frame clones are kept and a portion is missing. The sample has over 250,000 clones, 80% to 90% seen once; the top ten hold approximately 9.5%. Input material: PBMCs or T cells enriched from blood (not recorded which). All receptors derive from a man aged 35 to 55 who had recovered from COVID-19.

The chain links TRBV27 to TRBJ2-5, with D maybe TRBD1 (5 bases). Germline-derived CDR1 and CDR2 are MNHEY and SMNVEV (reference sequence). The V end was cut by 6 bases, the J end by 5 bases, with 16 bases between. The CDR3 sequence is 14 residues long. The CDR3 region is CASSQISGQETQYF. Written as DNA, the CDR3 is TGTGCCAGCAGCCAGATATCAGGGCAGGAGACCCAGTACTTC.

The rearrangement links TRBV19 to TRBJ2-1, with TRBD2 as a possible D gene (5 bases). V dropped 5 bases and J dropped 4 bases, with 15 bases sitting between them. This CDR3 region has 15 residues. The germline V gene encodes CDR1 LNHDA and CDR2 SQIVND (reference sequence). The CDR3 nucleotides are TGTGCCAGTAGTCCAGACATACGGGAATACAATGAGCAGTTCTTC. Amino acid sequence: CASSPDIREYNEQFF.

The rearrangement links TRBV9 to TRBJ1-4; 7 bases line up with TRBD1. V trimming: 3 bases; J trimming: 2 bases; junction bases outside the gene matches: 1. The germline V gene encodes CDR1 SGDLS and CDR2 YYNGEE. The CDR3 covers 14 residues. The CDR3: CASSEQGTNEKLFF. The CDR3 DNA reads as TGTGCCAGCAGCGAACAGGGGACTAATGAAAAACTGTTTTTT.

The chain links TRBV29-1 to TRBJ2-1; 13 bases fit TRBD2. The trim removed 2 bases at V and 7 bases at J, leaving 5 bases unmatched. There are 15 residues in the CDR3. Germline V gene sequence: CDR1 SQVTM, CDR2 ANQGSEA. CDR3 nucleotides: TGCAGCGTTGAACCGGGGACTAGCGGGAAGAATGAGCAGTTCTTC. Its translation is CSVEPGTSGKNEQFF.

The V gene is TRBV5-1, the J gene TRBJ2-7, with 10 positions matching TRBD1. The CDR3 totals 17 residues. V lost 0 bases, J lost 3 bases, and 9 bases stayed unmatched. The germline V gene has CDR1 SGHRS and CDR2 YFSETQ. CDR3 bases: TGCGCCAGCAGCTTGGCTCCCGGGACAGGGGCCATCTACGAGCAGTACTTC. Its translation: CASSLAPGTGAIYEQYF.

V is TRBV7-3 and J is TRBJ1-3; D gene uncertain. The CDR3 loop spans 13 amino acids. V gave up 5 bases and J gave up 4 bases, with 9 bases separating them. Germline CDR1 SGHTA, CDR2 FQGTGA. In DNA form, the CDR3 reads TGTGCCAGCAGCCCGGCGAGGGGAAACACCATATATTTT. Translated, it gives CASSPARGNTIYF.

V usage is TRBV5-1 and J usage is TRBJ2-3; maybe TRBD1 (6 bases). The ends were cut back, 1 base at V and 4 bases at J, with 13 bases in the middle. Germline CDR1 reads SGHRS; CDR2 reads YFSETQ. The CDR3 extends over 15 amino acids. The CDR3 loop reads CASSLQGPPADTQYF. In DNA form, the CDR3 reads TGCGCCAGCAGCTTGCAGGGGCCACCGGCAGATACGCAGTATTTT.

The chain uses TRBV20-1 and TRBJ2-1; D is perhaps TRBD1 (7 bases). The V gene's germline CDR1 is DFQATT and CDR2 SNEGSKA (reference sequence). The CDR3 loop spans 18 amino acids. Trimming cost V 3 bases and J 4 bases, with 25 bases left between them. The CDR3 bases are TGCAGTGCTAGTCAAAAGGGGGCTAGCGTTTTACCGTACAATGAGCAGTTCTTC. Translating gives CSASQKGASVLPYNEQFF.

The rearrangement uses TRBV5-1 and TRBJ1-4, with D possibly matching TRBD1 (6 bases). The CDR3 sequence is 16 residues long. V lost 3 bases and J 5 bases, leaving 17 bases between the germline ends. Looked up from germline, CDR1 is SGHRS and CDR2 is YFSETQ. CDR3 residues: CASSSPRQGRNEKLFF. The CDR3 DNA sequence: TGCGCCAGCAGCTCCCCAAGGCAGGGGCGGAATGAAAAACTGTTTTTT.

The chain links TRBV3-1 (or the pseudogene TRBV3-2) to TRBJ1-1, with 9 bases lining up with TRBD1. The CDR3 is 13 residues long. Looked up from germline, CDR1 is LGHDT and CDR2 is YNNKEL (reference sequence). Trimming cost V 4 bases and J 10 bases; bases outside gene matches: 7. The CDR3 loop is CASSRTGQGSAFF. CDR3 DNA sequence: TGTGCCAGCAGCCGGACGGGACAGGGTTCAGCTTTCTTT.

The V and J genes are TRBV5-6 and TRBJ2-2; 8 positions agree with TRBD2. V shed 0 bases and J 5 bases; nucleotides not matched to a gene: 9. CDR1 SGHDT and CDR2 YYEEEE come from the germline V gene. The CDR3 is 17 residues long. The CDR3 DNA reads TGTGCCAGCAGCTTGGGTCAAGCGGGAGTTTATACCGGGGAGCTGTTTTTT. Translated: CASSLGQAGVYTGELFF.

The J gene is TRBJ1-1, the V gene TRBV9; D unresolved. CDR3 length: 13 residues. V was cut by 0 bases and J by 4 bases, with 7 bases left in between. The germline CDR1 and CDR2 sequences are SGDLS and YYNGEE. CDR3 coding DNA: TGTGCCAGCAGCGTAGAGCGGGCCACTGAAGCTTTCTTT. Translating it yields CASSVERATEAFF.

The V and J genes are TRBV21-1 and TRBJ1-6; no check of the table's D call, TRBD1, against the DNA was made. TRBV21-1 is flagged as a pseudogene. This CDR3 region has 19 residues. CDR3 in amino acids: CASLTPSITQGGENSPLHF. CDR3 nucleotides: TGTGCCAGCCTAACCCCAAGCATAACACAGGGGGGGGAGAATTCACCCCTCCACTTT.

The J gene is TRBJ2-7, the V gene TRBV28; tentative D call: TRBD1 (7 bases). There are 13 residues in the CDR3. Germline assignment: CDR1 MDHEN and CDR2 SYDVKM. Trimming shortened V by 5 bases and J by 9 bases, and 17 bases separated the two germline ends. DNA for the CDR3: TGTGCCAGCAGTCCCTTCGACAGGGAGGCGCAGTACTTC. Its protein product is CASSPFDREAQYF. The whole variable domain, remainder taken from reference TRBV28 and TRBJ2-7, is DVKVTQSSRYLVKRTGEKVFLECVQDMDHENMFWYRQDPGLGLRLIYFSYDVKMKEKGDIPEGYSVSREKKERFSLILESASTNQTSMYLCASSPFDREAQYFGPGTRLTVT.

The chain uses TRBV4-3 and TRBJ2-1, with D unclear. This CDR3 contains 14 residues. Trimming left V 0 bases short and J 8 bases short, with 11 bases between. CDR1 and CDR2 (germline): LGHNA, YSLEER. The CDR3 DNA follows: TGCGCCAGCAGCCAAGATCTAGGCACGGATGAGCAGTTCTTC. Amino acid sequence: CASSQDLGTDEQFF.

The rearrangement joins TRBV10-1 to TRBJ2-4; weak D call: TRBD2 (7 bases). V lost 9 bases and J lost 15, with 24 bases in between. CDR3 size: 13 residues. Germline V gene lookup returns CDR1 WNHNN and CDR2 SYGVQD (reference sequence). This CDR3 is CARPNPRGRLGYF. CDR3 nucleotide sequence: TGCGCCAGGCCTAACCCGCGGGGGCGTCTTGGGTACTTC.

The chain carries TRBV11-3 and TRBJ2-2, with 10 positions matching TRBD1. This CDR3 spans 16 amino acids. The germline V gene encodes CDR1 SGHNT and CDR2 YENEEA. Germline trimming cut 6 bases from V and 4 bases from J; bases unmatched to any gene: 8. CDR3 in DNA: TGTGCCAGCAGAACCGGGACAGGGGATACCACCGGGGAGCTGTTTTTT. It yields the protein CASRTGTGDTTGELFF.

The chain recombines TRBV12-3 or TRBV12-4 with TRBJ2-3; unclear D gene. This CDR3 contains 12 residues. Trimming cost V 8 bases and J 2 bases, with 8 bases left between them. The CDR3 loop is CASGQNTDTQYF. The DNA for the CDR3 is TGTGCCAGCGGTCAGAACACAGATACGCAGTATTTT.

V and J are TRBV28 and TRBJ1-6, with TRBD1 as a possible D gene (5 bases). V lost 5 bases to trimming and J lost 2 bases, with 10 bases between them. The germline V gene has CDR1 MDHEN and CDR2 SYDVKM. This CDR3 has 15 amino acids. The CDR3 nucleotides read TGTGCCAGCAGTGGGACTGAACCCTATAATTCACCCCTCCACTTT. Translated: CASSGTEPYNSPLHF.

CDR3 amino acids: CASSVSGRAYEQYF. The DNA of the CDR3 is TGTGCCAGCAGTGTTAGCGGGAGGGCCTACGAGCAGTACTTC. The chain combines TRBV27 with TRBJ2-7, with TRBD2 matching over 11 bases. The CDR3 contains 14 residues. CDR1 and CDR2 (germline): MNHEY, SMNVEV (reference sequence). Trimming removed 5 bases from V and 2 bases from J; junction bases left unmatched: 2.

This chain joins TRBV6-5 and TRBJ1-1; perhaps TRBD1 as D (6 bases). CDR1 and CDR2 from the germline V gene are MNHEY and SVGAGI. The CDR3 contains 16 residues. V was clipped by 0 bases and J by 0 bases, with 11 bases between them. CDR3 nucleotide sequence: TGTGCCAGCAGTTACTCCCGTACAGGGATGAACACTGAAGCTTTCTTT. Translating it yields CASSYSRTGMNTEAFF.